Detailed here is one T cell receptor beta chain. Authors' methods: Counts of nucleated cells, estimated from reference gene primer amplification, were obtained. Clones were read by immunoSEQ multiplex PCR, and TCRdb kept only the in-frame ones, dropping some. V and J calls and clone size are as listed in that table; D and trimming were resolved from the DNA. The sample records fewer than 250,000 clones, 83% being singletons. This sample was included in a study of blood T cell repertoires in COVID-19. The V gene's germline CDR1 is MDHEN and CDR2 SYDVKM. Trimming pared 6 bases from V and 4 bases from J, leaving 6 bases between. The CDR3 is 12 residues long.

This receptor was obtained from a human donor in a cohort sampled during active COVID-19. The sequencing sample was made of peripheral blood. The chain has TRBV28 and TRBJ2-2; no clear D gene. This CDR3 is CASRSGTGELFF. In DNA, the CDR3 is TGTGCCAGCAGATCAGGCACCGGGGAGCTGTTTTTT.